This paragraph covers one T cell receptor beta chain sequence. This record comes from a study of CD8 T cells in Susac syndrome. V gave up 4 bases and J gave up 1 base, with 17 bases separating them. The CDR3 loop spans 16 amino acids. Reverse transcription of about 0.5 to 1 ug RNA used random hexamers. MiXCR, applied by TCRdb to the immunoSEQ multiplex PCR reads, yields one record per CDR3 protein. The table lists under 350,000 distinct CDR3 sequences, roughly 94% of them singletons. The chain joins TRBV23-1 to TRBJ2-7; D uncertain. Being an ORF, TRBV23-1 has a function that is uncertain. The clonotype comes from a human donor with multiple sclerosis. The material sequenced was CD4+ T cells from PBMCs. CDR3 bases: TGCGCCAGCAGTCGGTTGACTGCGTTCAGATCCTACGAGCAGTACTTC. Translating gives CASSRLTAFRSYEQYF.